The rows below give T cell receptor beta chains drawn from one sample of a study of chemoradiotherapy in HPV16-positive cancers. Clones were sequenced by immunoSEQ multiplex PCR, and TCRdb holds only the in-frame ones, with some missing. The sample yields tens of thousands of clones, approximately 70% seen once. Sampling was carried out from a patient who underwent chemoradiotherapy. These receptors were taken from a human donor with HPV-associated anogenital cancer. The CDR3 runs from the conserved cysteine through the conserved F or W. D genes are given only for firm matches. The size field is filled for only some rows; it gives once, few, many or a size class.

cdr3_aa: CASSPQGAGYEQYF
cdr3_nt: TGCGCCAGCAGCCCACAGGGGGCGGGGTACGAGCAGTACTTC
d_call: TRBD1
cdr3_length: 14
v_call: TRBV5-1
clone_size: -
j_call: TRBJ2-7

cdr3_aa: CASSANGGPSYEQYF
cdr3_nt: TGTGCCAGCAGTGCAAACGGGGGCCCATCCTACGAGCAGTACTTC
d_call: -
cdr3_length: 15
v_call: TRBV2
clone_size: -
j_call: TRBJ2-7

cdr3_aa: CSVGTGNTEAFF
cdr3_nt: TGCAGCGTCGGGACAGGGAACACTGAAGCTTTCTTT
d_call: TRBD1
cdr3_length: 12
v_call: TRBV29-1
clone_size: once
j_call: TRBJ1-1

cdr3_aa: CASSTRDRARGEQYF
cdr3_nt: TGTGCCAGCAGCACCCGGGACAGGGCGCGGGGAGAGCAGTACTTC
d_call: TRBD1
cdr3_length: 15
v_call: TRBV7-8
clone_size: -
j_call: TRBJ2-7

cdr3_aa: CASSVTPENTEAFF
cdr3_nt: TGTGCCAGCAGTGTAACCCCAGAGAACACTGAAGCTTTCTTT
d_call: -
cdr3_length: 14
v_call: TRBV6-4
clone_size: -
j_call: TRBJ1-1

cdr3_aa: CASRGDRGQPQHF
cdr3_nt: TGTGCCAGCAGGGGGGACAGGGGGCAGCCCCAGCATTTT
d_call: TRBD1
cdr3_length: 13
v_call: TRBV2
clone_size: few
j_call: TRBJ1-5

cdr3_aa: CASSLMDRRNEQFF
cdr3_nt: TGTGCCAGCAGCTTAATGGACAGAAGGAATGAGCAGTTCTTC
d_call: -
cdr3_length: 14
v_call: TRBV7-3
clone_size: -
j_call: TRBJ2-1

cdr3_aa: CASSPRANEQFF
cdr3_nt: TGTGCCAGCAGCCCGCGGGCCAATGAGCAGTTCTTC
d_call: -
cdr3_length: 12
v_call: TRBV11-2
clone_size: -
j_call: TRBJ2-1

cdr3_aa: CASSLATRTVTEQFF
cdr3_nt: TGCGCCAGCAGCTTGGCCACGAGGACCGTGACGGAGCAGTTCTTC
d_call: -
cdr3_length: 15
v_call: TRBV5-1
clone_size: -
j_call: TRBJ2-1

cdr3_aa: CASSPTRFGTGELFF
cdr3_nt: TGTGCCAGCAGCCCAACTAGATTCGGCACCGGGGAGCTGTTTTTT
d_call: -
cdr3_length: 15
v_call: TRBV5-6
clone_size: -
j_call: TRBJ2-2

cdr3_aa: CASSTMTETEAFF
cdr3_nt: TGTGCCAGCAGCACCATGACAGAAACCGAAGCTTTCTTT
d_call: -
cdr3_length: 13
v_call: TRBV7-2
clone_size: -
j_call: TRBJ1-1

cdr3_aa: CASSSGQRREKLFF
cdr3_nt: TGTGCCAGCAGCTCGGGACAGCGGCGTGAAAAACTGTTTTTT
d_call: TRBD1
cdr3_length: 14
v_call: TRBV11-1
clone_size: -
j_call: TRBJ1-4

cdr3_aa: CASRGTPANYGYTF
cdr3_nt: TGTGCCAGCAGGGGGACCCCAGCTAACTATGGCTACACCTTC
d_call: -
cdr3_length: 14
v_call: TRBV6-6
clone_size: -
j_call: TRBJ1-2

cdr3_aa: CASSYSFTTAGVEQFF
cdr3_nt: TGTGCCAGCAGTTACTCCTTTACTACGGCGGGGGTAGAGCAGTTCTTC
d_call: TRBD2
cdr3_length: 16
v_call: TRBV6-5
clone_size: -
j_call: TRBJ2-1

cdr3_aa: CASSVRGSKSDTQYF
cdr3_nt: TGTGCCAGCAGCGTACGGGGTAGTAAGTCAGATACGCAGTATTTT
d_call: -
cdr3_length: 15
v_call: TRBV9
clone_size: -
j_call: TRBJ2-3

cdr3_aa: CASSLSDREGYEQYF
cdr3_nt: TGTGCCAGCAGCTTATCTGACAGGGAGGGCTACGAGCAGTACTTC
d_call: -
cdr3_length: 15
v_call: TRBV9
clone_size: -
j_call: TRBJ2-7

cdr3_aa: CASSVGGGQVTTPLHF
cdr3_nt: TGTGCCAGCAGCGTAGGAGGGGGACAGGTTACCACACCCCTCCACTTT
d_call: TRBD1
cdr3_length: 16
v_call: TRBV9
clone_size: -
j_call: TRBJ1-6

cdr3_aa: CAWSILAGADTQYF
cdr3_nt: TGTGCCTGGAGTATTCTAGCGGGGGCAGATACGCAGTATTTT
d_call: TRBD2
cdr3_length: 14
v_call: TRBV30
clone_size: -
j_call: TRBJ2-3

cdr3_aa: CASSPRTVFYGYTF
cdr3_nt: TGCGCCAGCAGTCCGAGGACAGTCTTCTATGGCTACACCTTC
d_call: -
cdr3_length: 14
v_call: TRBV4-1
clone_size: -
j_call: TRBJ1-2

cdr3_aa: CASSVEALAGTDTQYF
cdr3_nt: TGTGCCAGCAGCGTAGAGGCCCTGGCAGGGACAGATACGCAGTATTTT
d_call: -
cdr3_length: 16
v_call: TRBV9
clone_size: -
j_call: TRBJ2-3

cdr3_aa: CASSTPLAVAYNEQFF
cdr3_nt: TGTGCCAGTAGTACCCCACTAGCGGTTGCCTACAATGAGCAGTTCTTC
d_call: TRBD2
cdr3_length: 16
v_call: TRBV19
clone_size: -
j_call: TRBJ2-1

cdr3_aa: CASSQVGAGQEETQYF
cdr3_nt: TGCGCCAGCAGCCAAGTTGGAGCGGGACAGGAAGAGACCCAGTACTTC
d_call: -
cdr3_length: 16
v_call: TRBV4-1
clone_size: -
j_call: TRBJ2-5

cdr3_aa: CASSPVQGEAFF
cdr3_nt: TGTGCCAGCAGCCCGGTACAGGGAGAAGCTTTCTTT
d_call: -
cdr3_length: 12
v_call: TRBV5-4
clone_size: -
j_call: TRBJ1-1

cdr3_aa: CASSLILAGGTDTQYF
cdr3_nt: TGTGCCAGCAGCTTGATTCTAGCGGGGGGCACAGATACGCAGTATTTT
d_call: TRBD2
cdr3_length: 16
v_call: TRBV5-4
clone_size: -
j_call: TRBJ2-3

cdr3_aa: CASSYRGGETQYF
cdr3_nt: TGTGCCAGCTCCTATAGGGGGGGGGAGACCCAGTACTTC
d_call: -
cdr3_length: 13
v_call: TRBV2
clone_size: -
j_call: TRBJ2-5

cdr3_aa: CAGSMGLAVTYEQYF
cdr3_nt: TGTGCCGGTAGTATGGGACTAGCGGTGACCTACGAGCAGTACTTC
d_call: TRBD2
cdr3_length: 15
v_call: TRBV19
clone_size: -
j_call: TRBJ2-7

cdr3_aa: CASSERGGSQETQYF
cdr3_nt: TGTGCCAGCAGCGAACGGGGGGGTTCCCAGGAGACCCAGTACTTC
d_call: TRBD2
cdr3_length: 15
v_call: TRBV9
clone_size: -
j_call: TRBJ2-5

cdr3_aa: CASSFPETNNEQFF
cdr3_nt: TGTGCCAGCAGCTTCCCCGAGACTAACAATGAGCAGTTCTTC
d_call: -
cdr3_length: 14
v_call: TRBV11-3
clone_size: -
j_call: TRBJ2-1

cdr3_aa: CAISPSAEGEQYF
cdr3_nt: TGTGCCATCAGTCCATCGGCCGAGGGCGAGCAGTACTTC
d_call: -
cdr3_length: 13
v_call: TRBV10-3
clone_size: -
j_call: TRBJ2-7

cdr3_aa: CASSSRPPNTGELFF
cdr3_nt: TGTGCCAGCAGCTCTCGGCCCCCAAACACCGGGGAGCTGTTTTTT
d_call: -
cdr3_length: 15
v_call: TRBV7-2
clone_size: -
j_call: TRBJ2-2

cdr3_aa: CASSPGANEQFF
cdr3_nt: TGTGCCAGCAGTCCCGGGGCGAATGAGCAGTTCTTC
d_call: -
cdr3_length: 12
v_call: TRBV28
clone_size: medium-sized
j_call: TRBJ2-1

cdr3_aa: CASSPTAASGGELFF
cdr3_nt: TGTGCCAGCAGCCCGACGGCAGCCTCGGGAGGGGAGCTGTTTTTT
d_call: -
cdr3_length: 15
v_call: TRBV7-2
clone_size: -
j_call: TRBJ2-2

cdr3_aa: CASSIKGSFNQPQHF
cdr3_nt: TGTGCCAGTAGTATAAAGGGGTCCTTTAATCAGCCCCAGCATTTT
d_call: -
cdr3_length: 15
v_call: TRBV19
clone_size: -
j_call: TRBJ1-5

cdr3_aa: CSVEDRQGGNQPQHF
cdr3_nt: TGCAGCGTTGAAGATCGGCAGGGGGGGAATCAGCCCCAGCATTTT
d_call: TRBD1
cdr3_length: 15
v_call: TRBV29-1
clone_size: -
j_call: TRBJ1-5

cdr3_aa: CSVERREFTDTQYF
cdr3_nt: TGCAGCGTTGAACGGCGGGAGTTCACAGATACGCAGTATTTT
d_call: TRBD2
cdr3_length: 14
v_call: TRBV29-1
clone_size: once
j_call: TRBJ2-3

cdr3_aa: CASSLTSYAQYF
cdr3_nt: TGTGCCAGCAGCTTAACTTCCTACGCGCAGTACTTC
d_call: -
cdr3_length: 12
v_call: TRBV11-2
clone_size: -
j_call: TRBJ2-7

cdr3_aa: CAISLGQGGEGQYF
cdr3_nt: TGTGCCATCAGTCTCGGACAGGGCGGTGAGGGGCAGTACTTC
d_call: TRBD1
cdr3_length: 14
v_call: TRBV10-3
clone_size: -
j_call: TRBJ2-7

cdr3_aa: CASSAQGEKLFF
cdr3_nt: TGTGCCAGCAGCGCGCAGGGTGAAAAACTGTTTTTT
d_call: -
cdr3_length: 12
v_call: TRBV9
clone_size: few
j_call: TRBJ1-4

cdr3_aa: CATSPDAWATKETQYF
cdr3_nt: TGTGCCACCAGCCCAGACGCATGGGCAACCAAAGAGACCCAGTACTTC
d_call: -
cdr3_length: 16
v_call: TRBV15
clone_size: -
j_call: TRBJ2-5

cdr3_aa: CASSSGQGESGANVLTF
cdr3_nt: TGTGCCAGCAGCTCAGGACAGGGGGAATCTGGGGCCAACGTCCTGACTTTC
d_call: TRBD1
cdr3_length: 17
v_call: TRBV11-3
clone_size: -
j_call: TRBJ2-6

cdr3_aa: CASSWDPRTGNQPQHF
cdr3_nt: TGTGCCAGCAGCTGGGACCCAAGGACGGGAAATCAGCCCCAGCATTTT
d_call: -
cdr3_length: 16
v_call: TRBV5-5
clone_size: -
j_call: TRBJ1-5

cdr3_aa: CASSSGTSGATIYEQYF
cdr3_nt: TGTGCCAGCAGCTCCGGGACTAGCGGGGCAACTATCTACGAGCAGTACTTC
d_call: TRBD2
cdr3_length: 17
v_call: TRBV5-4
clone_size: -
j_call: TRBJ2-7

cdr3_aa: CAINPTGTESGYTF
cdr3_nt: TGTGCCATTAACCCTACCGGGACAGAAAGCGGCTACACCTTC
d_call: TRBD1
cdr3_length: 14
v_call: TRBV10-3
clone_size: -
j_call: TRBJ1-2

cdr3_aa: CSVRDTGELFF
cdr3_nt: TGCAGCGTCAGGGACACCGGGGAGCTGTTTTTT
d_call: -
cdr3_length: 11
v_call: TRBV29-1
clone_size: once
j_call: TRBJ2-2

cdr3_aa: CASSKRGDFTVNEQFF
cdr3_nt: TGTGCCAGCAGCAAAAGGGGGGACTTCACCGTCAATGAGCAGTTCTTC
d_call: -
cdr3_length: 16
v_call: TRBV21-1
clone_size: -
j_call: TRBJ2-1

cdr3_aa: CAGIRTANTEAFF
cdr3_nt: TGTGCCGGGATACGGACAGCCAACACTGAAGCTTTCTTT
d_call: -
cdr3_length: 13
v_call: TRBV2
clone_size: -
j_call: TRBJ1-1

cdr3_aa: CASTSGPYEQYF
cdr3_nt: TGTGCCAGCACTAGCGGCCCCTACGAGCAGTACTTC
d_call: TRBD2
cdr3_length: 12
v_call: TRBV28
clone_size: -
j_call: TRBJ2-7

cdr3_aa: CASSQDTTGNMNTEAFF
cdr3_nt: TGTGCCAGCAGCCAAGATACTACTGGCAACATGAACACTGAAGCTTTCTTT
d_call: -
cdr3_length: 17
v_call: TRBV4-2
clone_size: -
j_call: TRBJ1-1

cdr3_aa: CASSWSGTPTDTQYF
cdr3_nt: TGTGCCAGCAGCTGGTCCGGGACCCCCACAGATACGCAGTATTTT
d_call: -
cdr3_length: 15
v_call: TRBV11-3
clone_size: -
j_call: TRBJ2-3

cdr3_aa: CASRERGNVNQPQHF
cdr3_nt: TGTGCCAGTAGAGAGAGGGGTAATGTCAATCAGCCCCAGCATTTT
d_call: -
cdr3_length: 15
v_call: TRBV19
clone_size: -
j_call: TRBJ1-5

cdr3_aa: CSVEISSGETQYF
cdr3_nt: TGCAGCGTTGAAATTTCCAGCGGAGAGACCCAGTACTTC
d_call: -
cdr3_length: 13
v_call: TRBV29-1
clone_size: -
j_call: TRBJ2-5

cdr3_aa: CASSLLSSGANVLTF
cdr3_nt: TGTGCCAGCAGCTTGTTAAGCTCTGGGGCCAACGTCCTGACTTTC
d_call: -
cdr3_length: 15
v_call: TRBV7-8
clone_size: -
j_call: TRBJ2-6

cdr3_aa: CASSQQGGAAAFF
cdr3_nt: TGTGCCAGTAGTCAGCAGGGGGGAGCTGCCGCTTTCTTT
d_call: TRBD1
cdr3_length: 13
v_call: TRBV19
clone_size: -
j_call: TRBJ1-1

cdr3_aa: CASSHGLYEQYF
cdr3_nt: TGTGCCAGCAGCCACGGACTCTACGAGCAGTACTTC
d_call: -
cdr3_length: 12
v_call: TRBV28
clone_size: once
j_call: TRBJ2-7